The present T cell receptor (beta chain) was sequenced within a study of T cell repertoires in cytomegalovirus infection (dated 2019 in TCRdb). Study-wide context: Peptide stimulations targeted recently identified HLA-C-restricted CMV epitopes, whose presentation resists viral immunomodulation, together with well-studied HLA-B-restricted epitopes. The HLA type of each donor mattered for the analysis, because public TCR beta signatures pointed to carriage of CMV infection along with the matching HLA type.

A word on this clonotype: Its target antigen remains unknown. No base-level quality is on record; no much larger clone is a single base apart.

The label giving this sample's treatment or condition can be read as: in vitro stimulation with specific CMV peptide epitopes to enrich CMV-specific T cells. Results the study describes overall, beyond this receptor: In both this cohort and an independent roughly 350-donor cohort, the cumulative frequency of public TCR beta family members distinguished carriers of CMV infection plus the relevant HLA type. The ex vivo response was dominated by HLA-C-restricted CMV-specific TCR beta clonotypes, and the single most frequent clonotype in two of eight donors was supplied by these HLA-C-restricted clonotypes.

The reads were generated on an Illumina HiSeq 1500. TCRdb reworked the public reads: Q25 trimming with fastp, MiXCR clone assembly, productive beta chains retained. Rows are combined by CDR3 protein, so each entry shows the most common genes and DNA. Across this sample there are under 50,000 distinct CDR3 sequences, with about a fifth seen only once. The ten largest account for roughly 90% of the sample. The receptor comes from a human donor in good health (CMV status not recorded). Some clones in this sample may be carry-over from other donors' samples. The sequences come from CD8+ T cells from cultured PBMCs, collected from culture after CMV antigen stimulation.

The sequence in DNA is TGTGCCAGCAGTCGGGGGGCAGGGGTGAACACCGGGGAGCTGTTTTTT. Translated, this is CASSRGAGVNTGELFF. This sequence uses TRBV2 and TRBJ2-2; TRBD2 is possibly the D segment (7 matching bases). Reading from cysteine to phenylalanine, the CDR3 counts 16 amino acids. The read is trimmed to its CDR3 DNA, 48 bases read in frame from base 1. The germline ends are 14 bases apart after V is trimmed by 5 bases and J by 1 base. Looking up the germline V gene yields CDR1 SNHLY and CDR2 FYNNEI.